This T cell receptor beta chain comes out of a study of cytomegalovirus exposure and HLA in healthy donors. Only in-frame clones appear in the TCRdb table, and some are missing; sequencing was by immunoSEQ multiplex PCR. The table records a few hundred thousand clones, about nine tenths of them present only once. A remark on this clone: Its antigen is as yet unknown.

The donors were part of the validation cohort, which consisted of over a hundred subjects and was separate from the first cohort of around 620 subjects. Notes on the study in general: Three CMV-associated chains were confirmed in vitro to be specific for CMV antigens. Within the 120 or so validation repertoires, first-cohort TCR clusters tended to co-occur, according to a later analysis. The study designated roughly 160 TCR beta chains cytomegalovirus-associated.

Germline values: CDR1 SEHNR, CDR2 FQNEAQ (reference sequence). This CDR3 contains 13 residues. Trimming pared 2 bases from V and 5 bases from J, leaving 6 bases between. The sequencing sample was made of PBMCs. The V call is TRBV7-9, the J call TRBJ1-4, with D perhaps matching TRBD1 (5 bases). The receptor's source is a woman aged 18-30 years in good health and CMV-seronegative. CDR3 loop: CASSLQGNEKLFF. CDR3 nucleotides: TGTGCCAGCAGCTTACAGGGAAATGAAAAACTGTTTTTT.